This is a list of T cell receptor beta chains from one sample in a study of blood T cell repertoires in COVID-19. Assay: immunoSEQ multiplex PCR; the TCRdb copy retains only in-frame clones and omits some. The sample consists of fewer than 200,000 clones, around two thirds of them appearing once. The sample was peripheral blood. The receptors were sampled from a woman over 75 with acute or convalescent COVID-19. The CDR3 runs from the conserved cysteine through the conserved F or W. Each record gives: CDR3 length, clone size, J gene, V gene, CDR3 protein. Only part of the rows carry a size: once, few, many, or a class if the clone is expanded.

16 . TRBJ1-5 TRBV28 CASSGRTGDPNQPQHF
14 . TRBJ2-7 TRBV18 CASSPTGGKLEQYF
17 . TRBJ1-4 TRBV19 CASSIPADPGSNEKLFF
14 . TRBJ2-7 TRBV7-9 CASRLGQGRKEQYF
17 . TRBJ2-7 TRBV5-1 CASSSDTGTSGSYEQYF
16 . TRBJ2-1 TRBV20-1 CSASTGYGSFSNEQFF
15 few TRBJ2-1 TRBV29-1 CSVFGSGRSYNEQFF
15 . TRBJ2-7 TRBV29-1 CSVEGLAGAFYEQYF
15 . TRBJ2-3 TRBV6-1 CASSQLAGAPDTQYF
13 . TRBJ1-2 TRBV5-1 CASSLVPGYGYTF